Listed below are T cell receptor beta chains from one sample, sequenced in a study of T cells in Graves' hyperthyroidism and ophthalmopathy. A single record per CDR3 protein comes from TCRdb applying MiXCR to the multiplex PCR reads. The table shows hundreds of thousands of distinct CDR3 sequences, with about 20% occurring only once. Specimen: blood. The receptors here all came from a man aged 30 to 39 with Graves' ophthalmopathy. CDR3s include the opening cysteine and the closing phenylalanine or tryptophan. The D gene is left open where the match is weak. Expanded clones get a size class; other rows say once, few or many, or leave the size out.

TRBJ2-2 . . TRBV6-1 TGTGCCAGCAGCCCCTTGGGCGGCGGGGAGCTGTTTTTT CASSPLGGGELFF
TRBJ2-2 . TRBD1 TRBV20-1 TGCAGTGCTAGAACCGGACAGGGGGGCAACACCGGGGAGCTGTTTTTT CSARTGQGGNTGELFF
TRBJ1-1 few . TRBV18 TGTGCCAGCTCGGGTAAGGGAGGGACTGAAGCTTTCTTT CASSGKGGTEAFF
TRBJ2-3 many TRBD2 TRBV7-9 TGTGCCAGCATTTCTAGCGGCGGGAGGTCTGATACGCAGTATTTT CASISSGGRSDTQYF
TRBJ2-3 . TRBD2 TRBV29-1 TGCAGCGTTGAAGGAGGGAGGGTCCCAGATACGCAGTATTTT CSVEGGRVPDTQYF
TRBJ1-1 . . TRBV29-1 TGCAGCGTTGAAGGTTTGCTCGAGGTTCGCACCATGAACACTGAAGCTTTCTTT CSVEGLLEVRTMNTEAFF
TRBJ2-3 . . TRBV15 TGTGCCACCAGCAGAGAGGGACACAAGGGGGCAGATACGCAGTATTTT CATSREGHKGADTQYF
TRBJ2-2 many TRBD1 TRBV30 TGTGCCTGGGATAGGGACAGCAACACCGGGGAGCTGTTTTTT CAWDRDSNTGELFF
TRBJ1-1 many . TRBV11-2 TGTGCCAGCAGCAACCCCATCCTTGAAGCTTTCTTT CASSNPILEAFF
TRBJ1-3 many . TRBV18 TGTGCCAGCTCACCACCGGGTAGCACAGCTGGAAACACCATATATTTT CASSPPGSTAGNTIYF
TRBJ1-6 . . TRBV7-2 TGTGCCAGCAGCTTACAGGTGACAGACAAGAATTCACCCCTCCACTTT CASSLQVTDKNSPLHF
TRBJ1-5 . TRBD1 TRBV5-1 TGTGCCAGCAGCCGCACCGGGACAGGTAACAATCAGCCCCAGCATTTT CASSRTGTGNNQPQHF
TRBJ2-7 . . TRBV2 TGTGCCAGCAGGGGGGTCTTAAACTACGAGCAGTACTTC CASRGVLNYEQYF
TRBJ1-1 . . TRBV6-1 TGTGCCAGCACGGCAGGGACGAACACTGAAGCTTTCTTT CASTAGTNTEAFF
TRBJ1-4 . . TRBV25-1 TGTGCCAGCAGTGGACCCGAAGGGGAGAGGTGGGTTGAAAAACTGTTTTTT CASSGPEGERWVEKLFF
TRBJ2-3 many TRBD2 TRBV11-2 TGTGCCAGCAGCTCAGCGGGACTAGCGGGAGTAGGTGATACGCAGTATTTT CASSSAGLAGVGDTQYF
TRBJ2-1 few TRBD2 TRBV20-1 TGCAGTGCTAAGGTCGGCGGGAGACGGTTCTTC CSAKVGGRRFF
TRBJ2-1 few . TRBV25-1 TGTGCCAGCAGTGCCCAGTTTGGGTACAATGAGCAGTTCTTC CASSAQFGYNEQFF
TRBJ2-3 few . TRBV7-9 TGTGCCAGCAACTCGGGCACAGATACGCAGTATTTT CASNSGTDTQYF
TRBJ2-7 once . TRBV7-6 TGTGCCAGCAGTTCAACTGAACTCTACGAGCAGTACTTC CASSSTELYEQYF
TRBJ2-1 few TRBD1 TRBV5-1 TGCGCCAGCAGCCGTCAGGGGGACTACAATGAGCAGTTCTTC CASSRQGDYNEQFF
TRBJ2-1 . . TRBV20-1 TGCAGTGCTAGAGTGAATGAGCAGTTCTTC CSARVNEQFF
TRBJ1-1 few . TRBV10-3 TGTGCCATCAGAGACGCCGGACAGAAGAACACTGAAGCTTTCTTT CAIRDAGQKNTEAFF